A few counts support the clone carrying this T cell receptor (beta chain). Antigen unknown. The CDR3 has 12 residues. V lost 6 bases and J lost 3, with 8 bases in between. Germline V gene sequence: CDR1 SEHNR, CDR2 FQNEAQ (reference sequence). It was RNA transcripts that yielded the amplified TCR beta CDR3 regions. A first-round RT-PCR of the TCR CDR3 used the HTBI primer set. TCRdb reprocessed the multiplex PCR reads with MiXCR, giving one entry per CDR3 protein. The sample shows around 350,000 distinct CDR3 sequences, roughly 25% of them seen only once. No ophthalmopathy progression within 18 months constituted stable Graves' hyperthyroidism. Subjects aged 18 to 65 presented with newly diagnosed hyperthyroidism of less than 2 months' duration. The sample belongs to a study of T cells in Graves' hyperthyroidism and ophthalmopathy. Whole-study results and caveats: Ophthalmopathy could be told apart from stable hyperthyroidism with a 13 V-J model. Among clonotypes expanded in thyroid above 0.001, most were also found in blood.

The sequenced sample was blood. This clonotype originated in a man aged 45 to 65 with Graves' hyperthyroidism. The chain recombines TRBV7-9 with TRBJ2-5; D remains ambiguous. CDR3: CASSHSEETQYF. The CDR3 bases are TGTGCCAGCAGTCACTCCGAAGAGACCCAGTACTTC.